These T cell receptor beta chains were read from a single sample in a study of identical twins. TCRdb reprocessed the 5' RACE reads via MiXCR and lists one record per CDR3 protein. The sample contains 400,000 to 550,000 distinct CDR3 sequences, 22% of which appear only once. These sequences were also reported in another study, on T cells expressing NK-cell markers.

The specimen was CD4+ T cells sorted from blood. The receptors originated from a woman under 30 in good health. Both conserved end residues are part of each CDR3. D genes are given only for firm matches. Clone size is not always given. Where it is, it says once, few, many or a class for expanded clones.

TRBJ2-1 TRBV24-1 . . TGTGCCACCAGTGAAACAGGGACGGGAGGAGGCCGGGGGCAGTTCTTC CATSETGTGGGRGQFF
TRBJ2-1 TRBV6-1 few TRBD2 TGTGCCAGCAGAGCGGGAGGGCCGGGAAATGAGCAGTTCTTC CASRAGGPGNEQFF
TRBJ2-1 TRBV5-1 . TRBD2 TGCGCCAGCAGCTTTCTTACTAGCGGGGTAAATGAGCAGTTCTTC CASSFLTSGVNEQFF
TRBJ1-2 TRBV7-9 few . TGTGCCAGCAGCCCTTGGGTTGCGTCTAACTATGGCTACACCTTC CASSPWVASNYGYTF
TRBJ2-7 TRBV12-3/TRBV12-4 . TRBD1 TGTGCCAGCAGCAATACAGGGGGAAACGAGCAGTACTTC CASSNTGGNEQYF
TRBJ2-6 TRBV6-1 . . TGTGCCAGCGAGGACGGTTCTACTGGGGCCAACGTCCTGACTTTC CASEDGSTGANVLTF
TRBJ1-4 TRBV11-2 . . TGTGCCAGCAGCGACCCGAGAGCAACTAATGAAAAACTGTTTTTT CASSDPRATNEKLFF
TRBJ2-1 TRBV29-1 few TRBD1 TGCAGCGTTCCCCGGACCGGGACAGCCTACAATGAGCAGTTCTTC CSVPRTGTAYNEQFF
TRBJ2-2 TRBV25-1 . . TGTGCCACCAAGGCCGGAGGAGCCACCGGGGAGCTGTTTTTT CATKAGGATGELFF
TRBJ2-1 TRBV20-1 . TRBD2 TGCAGTGCCGCCCCGAGTAGCGGGACGGTCGGGAATGAGCAGTCCTTC CSAAPSSGTVGNEQSF
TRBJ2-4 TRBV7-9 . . TGTGCCAGCAGCCTAAACCGGGACTCAAACATTCAGTACTTC CASSLNRDSNIQYF
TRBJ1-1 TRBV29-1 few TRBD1 TGCAGCGCCGACGGGGGGACAGCTGTGGCTGCTTTCTTT CSADGGTAVAAFF
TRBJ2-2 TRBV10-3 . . TGTGCCACACACCCGACAGGAGACACCGGGGAGCTGTTTTTT CATHPTGDTGELFF
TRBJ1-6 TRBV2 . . TGTGCCAGCAGTGAGTCGGGCCTCTCGAATTCACCCCTCCACTTT CASSESGLSNSPLHF
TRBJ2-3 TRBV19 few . TGTGCCAGTAGTGGTAGCGGCAGAGGGACAGATACGCAGTATTTT CASSGSGRGTDTQYF
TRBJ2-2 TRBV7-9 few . TGTGCCAGCGATCAATTTATGCTGTTTTTT CASDQFMLFF
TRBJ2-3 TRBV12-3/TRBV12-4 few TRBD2 TGTGCCAGCACTTGGGGTTGGCGGGAGGTCACAGATACGCAGTATTTT CASTWGWREVTDTQYF
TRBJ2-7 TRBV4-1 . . TGCGCCAGCAGCCGAGAGTTTAACGAGCAGTACTTC CASSREFNEQYF
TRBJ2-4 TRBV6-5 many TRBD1 TGTGCCAGCAGTTACTCAGCGGGACAGGGAAACATTCAGTACTTC CASSYSAGQGNIQYF
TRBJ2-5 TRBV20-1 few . TGCAGTGCTAGTAAGAGGGGGATGGAGACCCAGTACTTC CSASKRGMETQYF
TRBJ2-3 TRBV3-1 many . TGTGCCAGCAGCCAACGCAACACAGATACGCAGTATTTT CASSQRNTDTQYF
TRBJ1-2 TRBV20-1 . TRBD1 TGCAGTGCGATAGACCCGGGGAGGCGCACAGGGGAGGGCTACACCTTC CSAIDPGRRTGEGYTF
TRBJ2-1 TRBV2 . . TGTGCCAGCAGTGAGCGCTACAATGAGCAGTTCTTC CASSERYNEQFF
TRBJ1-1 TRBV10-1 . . TGCGCCAGCAGTGTAAACAGGGCGAACACTGAAGCTTTCTTT CASSVNRANTEAFF
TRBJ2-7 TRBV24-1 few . TGTGCCACGACGGACCGCTACGAGCAGTACTTC CATTDRYEQYF
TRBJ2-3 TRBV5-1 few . TGCGCCAGCAGCCCGGGCCGATTCTCCACAGATACGCAGTATTTT CASSPGRFSTDTQYF
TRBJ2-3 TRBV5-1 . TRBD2 TGCGCCAGCAGCTTGAGGGGAGCAGCGGGAGGGCCGGATACGCAGTATTTT CASSLRGAAGGPDTQYF
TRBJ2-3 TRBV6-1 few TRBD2 TGTGCCAGCAGTGGACATAGCGGGAGGGATACGCAGTATTTT CASSGHSGRDTQYF
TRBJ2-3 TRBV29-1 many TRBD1 TGCAGCGTTGCAGTTGGGACAGAAACAGATACGCAGTATTTT CSVAVGTETDTQYF
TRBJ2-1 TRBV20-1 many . TGCAGTGCTGACTCTAGGACGCGTGAGCAGTTCTTC CSADSRTREQFF
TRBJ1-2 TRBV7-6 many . TGTGCCAGCAGCTTAGCCACAGGGCAAAGTAACTATGGCTACACCTTC CASSLATGQSNYGYTF
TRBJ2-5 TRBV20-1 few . TGCAGTGCTAGCCACGGTCAGGAGACCCAGTACTTC CSASHGQETQYF
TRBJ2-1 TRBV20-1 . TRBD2 TGCAGTGCTAGAGATCTAGCGGGAGTTAGGTACAATGAGCAGTTCTTC CSARDLAGVRYNEQFF
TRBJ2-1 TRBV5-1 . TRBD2 TGCGCCAGCAGTCGGACTAGCGGGAGTGTCCCCTACAATGAGCAGTTCTTC CASSRTSGSVPYNEQFF
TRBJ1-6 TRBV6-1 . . TGTGCCACCTACGGCCGAGGGGGCTCCTATAATTCACCCCTCCACTTT CATYGRGGSYNSPLHF
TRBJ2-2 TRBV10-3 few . TGCGCGGTACTAGGGGCGAACACCGGGGAGCTGTTTTTT CAVLGANTGELFF
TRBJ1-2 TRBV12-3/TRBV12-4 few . TGTGCCAGCAGTTTAAGGGATAACTATGGCTACACCTTC CASSLRDNYGYTF
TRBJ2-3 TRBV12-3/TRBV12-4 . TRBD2 TGTGCCACCAGTCTGTTGGCGGGAGGGAGGGCAGATACGCAGTATTTT CATSLLAGGRADTQYF
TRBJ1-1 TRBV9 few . TGTGCCAGCAGCAAACGGACCCAGGGTGAAGCTTTCTTT CASSKRTQGEAFF